This T cell receptor (beta chain) was obtained from a study of beta chain features in type 1 diabetes. Overall study context: Analysis included over 90 million sorted cells drawn from all samples.

The entirety of the isolated RNA underwent reverse transcription, so expressed TCRB transcripts were sequenced. The assay was immunoSEQ multiplex PCR, and TCRdb's table has in-frame clones only and misses some. The table has around 40,000 clones, roughly 70% seen once. By way of CD45RO/CCR7/CD25/CD127/CD95/CD27, the CD4+ regulatory, stem cell-like memory, central memory and naive cells were sorted. Study-wide results and caveats: Among patients with Type 1 diabetes, TCRB CDR3s were moderately but significantly shorter in every one of the four CD4+ subsets. Healthy donors had naive, central memory and Treg TCRB repertoires that appeared less similar than those seen among patients. PCR might favor shorter templates, equally in patients and controls.

The table lists this clone with a few counts. Its specificity is not known. The sample consisted of Tregs from blood. The sequence came from a man aged 25-45 years with type 1 diabetes. Some clones in this sample may be carry-over from other donors' samples.

In DNA form, the CDR3 reads TGTGCCAGCAGCTTGGGCAGGAACACCGGGGAGCTGTTTTTT. It translates to CASSLGRNTGELFF. The V and J genes are TRBV7-2 and TRBJ2-2; D is unresolved. CDR3 size: 14 residues. Trimming took 3 bases from V and 1 from J, leaving 6 bases between them. The germline V gene encodes CDR1 SGHTA and CDR2 FQGNSA. The whole variable domain, remainder taken from reference TRBV7-2 and TRBJ2-2, is GAGVSQSPSNKVTEKGKDVELRCDPISGHTALYWYRQSLGQGLEFLIYFQGNSAPDKSGLPSDRFSAERTGGSVSTLTIQRTQQEDSAVYLCASSLGRNTGELFFGEGSRLTVL.